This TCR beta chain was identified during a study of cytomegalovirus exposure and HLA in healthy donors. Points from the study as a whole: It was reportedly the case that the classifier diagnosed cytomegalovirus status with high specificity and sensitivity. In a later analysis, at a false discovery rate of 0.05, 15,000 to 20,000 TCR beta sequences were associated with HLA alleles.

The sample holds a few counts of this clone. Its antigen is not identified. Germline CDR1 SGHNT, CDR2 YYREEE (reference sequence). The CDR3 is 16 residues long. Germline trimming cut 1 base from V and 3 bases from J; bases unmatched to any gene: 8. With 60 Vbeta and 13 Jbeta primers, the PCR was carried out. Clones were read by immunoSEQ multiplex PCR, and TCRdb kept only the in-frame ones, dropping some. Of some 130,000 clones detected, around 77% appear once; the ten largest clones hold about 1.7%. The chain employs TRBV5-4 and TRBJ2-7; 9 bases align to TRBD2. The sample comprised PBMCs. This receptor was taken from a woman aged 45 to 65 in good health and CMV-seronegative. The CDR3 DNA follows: TGTGCCAGCAGCTTGCGGGCCGGGACTAGCAACTACGAGCAGTACTTC. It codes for CASSLRAGTSNYEQYF.